This is a list of T cell receptor beta chains from one sample in a study of CD8 T cells in Susac syndrome. TCRdb reprocessed the immunoSEQ multiplex PCR reads via MiXCR and lists one record per CDR3 protein. This sample has roughly 190,000 distinct CDR3 sequences, with almost 96% found just once. Sequencing was done on a sample of CD4+ T cells from PBMCs. The receptor source for this set is a human donor with Susac syndrome. CDR3s include the opening cysteine and the closing phenylalanine or tryptophan. The order of the fields is J gene, V gene, D gene, clone size, CDR3 DNA, CDR3 protein. A D gene is named only where the DNA matches it firmly. Only some rows state a clone size, as once, few, many or a class for expanded clones.

j_call: TRBJ2-5; v_call: TRBV6-5; d_call: .; clone_size: .; cdr3_nt: TGTGCCAGCAGCCCCGCAGTTGCGGAGGAGACCCAGTACTTC; cdr3_aa: CASSPAVAEETQYF
j_call: TRBJ2-7; v_call: TRBV10-3; d_call: .; clone_size: .; cdr3_nt: TGTGCCATCGGGTCAGGGGCGCTGGAGCAGTACTTC; cdr3_aa: CAIGSGALEQYF
j_call: TRBJ2-1; v_call: TRBV12-3/TRBV12-4; d_call: TRBD2; clone_size: .; cdr3_nt: TGTGCCAGCATCCGGACTAGCGGGGGGAATGAGCAGTTCTTC; cdr3_aa: CASIRTSGGNEQFF
j_call: TRBJ1-5; v_call: TRBV27; d_call: TRBD1; clone_size: .; cdr3_nt: TGTGCCAGCAGTTCGGGACAGGGGGTTGTGAGTAATCAGCCCCAGCATTTT; cdr3_aa: CASSSGQGVVSNQPQHF
j_call: TRBJ2-3; v_call: TRBV5-1; d_call: TRBD2; clone_size: .; cdr3_nt: TGCGCCAGCAGCTTGCGTACTAGCGGGGCCACAGATACGCAGTATTTT; cdr3_aa: CASSLRTSGATDTQYF
j_call: TRBJ2-5; v_call: TRBV4-1; d_call: .; clone_size: .; cdr3_nt: TGCGCCAGCAGCCAATCGGTGATAGAGACCCAGTACTTC; cdr3_aa: CASSQSVIETQYF
j_call: TRBJ2-3; v_call: TRBV4-2; d_call: TRBD2; clone_size: once; cdr3_nt: TGTGCCAGCAGCCAAGCCCTCCTAGGGGCGGGGGATACAGATACGCAGTATTTT; cdr3_aa: CASSQALLGAGDTDTQYF
j_call: TRBJ2-7; v_call: TRBV9; d_call: .; clone_size: .; cdr3_nt: TGTGCCAGCAGCTCCGGGGGCGATAGCTCCTACGAGCAGTACTTC; cdr3_aa: CASSSGGDSSYEQYF
j_call: TRBJ1-2; v_call: TRBV20-1; d_call: TRBD1; clone_size: .; cdr3_nt: TGCAGTGCTGGGACTGGGACAGGGCACTTC; cdr3_aa: CSAGTGTGHF
j_call: TRBJ2-1; v_call: TRBV11-3; d_call: .; clone_size: few; cdr3_nt: TGTGCCAGCAGCCGTACTAGTAATGAGCAGTTCTTC; cdr3_aa: CASSRTSNEQFF
j_call: TRBJ2-5; v_call: TRBV3-1; d_call: .; clone_size: .; cdr3_nt: TGTGCCAGCAGCCAATGGCGGGAGACCCAGTACTTC; cdr3_aa: CASSQWRETQYF
j_call: TRBJ2-6; v_call: TRBV19; d_call: .; clone_size: .; cdr3_nt: TGTGCCAGTAGTTTCTCTTCTAGCGCTGGGGCCAACGTCCTGACTTTC; cdr3_aa: CASSFSSSAGANVLTF
j_call: TRBJ2-1; v_call: TRBV4-2; d_call: TRBD2; clone_size: .; cdr3_nt: TGTGCCAGCAGCCGGAATGGACTAGCGGAAGACAATGAGCAGTTCTTC; cdr3_aa: CASSRNGLAEDNEQFF
j_call: TRBJ2-1; v_call: TRBV30; d_call: TRBD2; clone_size: .; cdr3_nt: TGTGCCCGGAGACTAGCGAACTCCTACAATGAGCAGTTCTTC; cdr3_aa: CARRLANSYNEQFF
j_call: TRBJ1-4; v_call: TRBV20-1; d_call: TRBD1; clone_size: .; cdr3_nt: TGCAGTGCTATTATGACAGGGAAGGGTGAAAAACTGTTTTTT; cdr3_aa: CSAIMTGKGEKLFF
j_call: TRBJ2-7; v_call: TRBV10-2; d_call: .; clone_size: .; cdr3_nt: TGCGCCAGCAGCATTACCTACGAGCAGTACTTC; cdr3_aa: CASSITYEQYF
j_call: TRBJ2-2; v_call: TRBV29-1; d_call: TRBD2; clone_size: .; cdr3_nt: TGCAGCGTTGCTGCGGGGCGGGGGGATGGCGGGGAGCTGTTTTTT; cdr3_aa: CSVAAGRGDGGELFF
j_call: TRBJ1-4; v_call: TRBV20-1; d_call: TRBD1; clone_size: .; cdr3_nt: TGCAGTGCTAGGCGGTCGGGACAGGCCTGGGGGGGTGAAAAACTGTTTTTT; cdr3_aa: CSARRSGQAWGGEKLFF
j_call: TRBJ2-3; v_call: TRBV19; d_call: .; clone_size: once; cdr3_nt: TGTGCCAGTTCGGGTTGGGATACGCAGTATTTT; cdr3_aa: CASSGWDTQYF
j_call: TRBJ1-1; v_call: TRBV19; d_call: .; clone_size: .; cdr3_nt: TGTGCCAGTGGGTGGCTGGTTGGTACTGAAGCTTTCTTT; cdr3_aa: CASGWLVGTEAFF
j_call: TRBJ2-3; v_call: TRBV7-2; d_call: .; clone_size: .; cdr3_nt: TGTGCCAGCAGCTTAGATCGTGCTAGGAGCACAGATACGCAGTATTTT; cdr3_aa: CASSLDRARSTDTQYF
j_call: TRBJ2-5; v_call: TRBV29-1; d_call: .; clone_size: .; cdr3_nt: TGCAGCGCCGGCCCGGGAGAGACCCAGTACTTC; cdr3_aa: CSAGPGETQYF
j_call: TRBJ2-7; v_call: TRBV5-1; d_call: .; clone_size: .; cdr3_nt: TGCGCCACCTCCCCCGGGACACATGCCTACGAGCAGTACTTC; cdr3_aa: CATSPGTHAYEQYF
j_call: TRBJ1-2; v_call: TRBV15; d_call: .; clone_size: .; cdr3_nt: TGTGCCACCAGAAATGCCGGGACAATCTATGGCTACACCTTC; cdr3_aa: CATRNAGTIYGYTF
j_call: TRBJ2-5; v_call: TRBV15; d_call: .; clone_size: once; cdr3_nt: TGTGCCACCAGCAGAGGGGTCGAGACCCAGTACTTC; cdr3_aa: CATSRGVETQYF
j_call: TRBJ2-1; v_call: TRBV27; d_call: .; clone_size: .; cdr3_nt: TGTGCCAGCAGTTCGCACTACAATGAGCAGTTCTTC; cdr3_aa: CASSSHYNEQFF
j_call: TRBJ1-2; v_call: TRBV27; d_call: TRBD1; clone_size: .; cdr3_nt: TGTGCCAGCAGTCCCACCCCCAGGGGGTCTGGCTACACCTTC; cdr3_aa: CASSPTPRGSGYTF
j_call: TRBJ2-5; v_call: TRBV20-1; d_call: TRBD1; clone_size: .; cdr3_nt: TGCAGTGCGCAAACCCGACAGGGGGGGACCCAGTACTTC; cdr3_aa: CSAQTRQGGTQYF
j_call: TRBJ1-2; v_call: TRBV7-9; d_call: TRBD1; clone_size: .; cdr3_nt: TGTGCCAGCAGCTTAGCTACAGGGGCACCTGGCTACACCTTC; cdr3_aa: CASSLATGAPGYTF
j_call: TRBJ2-7; v_call: TRBV6-2/TRBV6-3; d_call: TRBD2; clone_size: .; cdr3_nt: TGTGCCAGCAGTTACTCGCTAGCGGGGGCCTACGAGCAGTACTTC; cdr3_aa: CASSYSLAGAYEQYF
j_call: TRBJ2-2; v_call: TRBV12-3/TRBV12-4; d_call: .; clone_size: .; cdr3_nt: TGTGCCAGCAGTTTAGGTCGCGGACCCGGGGAGCTGTTTTTT; cdr3_aa: CASSLGRGPGELFF
j_call: TRBJ2-3; v_call: TRBV7-2; d_call: TRBD2; clone_size: .; cdr3_nt: TGTGCCAGCAGCTTAGTAGCGGGGGTTTCAGATACGCAGTATTTT; cdr3_aa: CASSLVAGVSDTQYF
j_call: TRBJ2-3; v_call: TRBV12-5; d_call: .; clone_size: .; cdr3_nt: TGTGCTAGTGGCCCAAGGCTAGATACGCAGTATTTT; cdr3_aa: CASGPRLDTQYF
j_call: TRBJ2-2; v_call: TRBV14; d_call: .; clone_size: .; cdr3_nt: TGTGCCAGCAGCCAAGGACGAGGACCCAACACCGGGGAGCTGTTTTTT; cdr3_aa: CASSQGRGPNTGELFF
j_call: TRBJ1-5; v_call: TRBV12-5; d_call: .; clone_size: .; cdr3_nt: TGTGCTAGTGGTTCCCTTGGGCAGCCCCAGCATTTT; cdr3_aa: CASGSLGQPQHF
j_call: TRBJ2-1; v_call: TRBV9; d_call: .; clone_size: .; cdr3_nt: TGTGCCAGCAGCGTAGAGGCGAGCTCCTACAATGAGCAGTTCTTC; cdr3_aa: CASSVEASSYNEQFF
j_call: TRBJ2-5; v_call: TRBV7-9; d_call: .; clone_size: .; cdr3_nt: TGTGCCAGCAGCTTCTCAAGGGACCGGGAGACCCAGTACTTC; cdr3_aa: CASSFSRDRETQYF
j_call: TRBJ2-5; v_call: TRBV7-2; d_call: .; clone_size: .; cdr3_nt: TGTGCCAGCAGCTTAGAGCGGTTACCAAACACGGAGACCCAGTACTTC; cdr3_aa: CASSLERLPNTETQYF